This T cell receptor (beta chain) was recorded in a study of beta chain features in type 1 diabetes. Each of the CD4+ naive, central memory, regulatory and stem cell-like memory populations was sorted via CD45RO/CCR7/CD25/CD127/CD95/CD27. Study-wide points: Patients with type 1 diabetes carried fewer insertions and had more deletions at their VDJ junctions. Moderately but significantly shorter TCRB CDR3s were found in Type 1 diabetes patients in all four CD4+ subsets.

The length of the CDR3 is 13 residues. Trimming cost V 4 bases and J 1 base, with 7 bases left between them. CDR1 and CDR2 from the germline V gene are SGHTA and FQGTGA. Every bit of the isolated RNA underwent reverse transcription, so sequencing read expressed TCRB transcripts. Only in-frame clones appear in the TCRdb table, and some are missing; sequencing was by immunoSEQ multiplex PCR. The sample shows under 300,000 clones, around 24% of them seen only once. To note about this clone: Its target is not known.

The sample comprised naive CD4+ T cells from blood. J is TRBJ1-1 and V is TRBV7-3, with a tentative D call TRBD1 (6 bases). The receptor was isolated from a woman in her 30s with type 1 diabetes. The chain's CDR3 is CASSSDRNTEAFF. The CDR3 DNA reads as TGTGCCAGCAGCTCGGACAGGAACACTGAAGCTTTCTTT.